This T cell receptor (beta chain) was sequenced in a study of blood T cell repertoires in COVID-19 (TCRdb year 2020). Looking at the study overall: Samples from collaborators originated in the United States, Italy and Spain and spanned both the acute and convalescent phases of COVID-19. The material from the prospective study consisted of cDNA or gDNA derived from T cells, B-cell-depleted T cells, or PBMCs. Deeply sampled blood TCRbeta repertoires from subjects exposed to, actively infected with, or recovered from COVID-19 were included in the dataset. A freely available public database, intended as a resource for researchers studying the immune response to SARS-CoV-2, is where the repertoires were released. Samples came from the ongoing ImmuneRACE study (first 160 participants) plus 1,254 subjects from 6 global collaborators. A de-identified subject ID, COVID-19 status, age in years and sex were almost always included in the sample metadata. Where HLA class I and class II types were available, the types were taken from metadata supplied by the sample provider, not from assay-based typing.

Points on this clone: Its antigen is unknown. No much larger clonotype is one base removed from it; base qualities were not supplied.

TCRbeta CDR3 regions were amplified from genomic DNA by means of the immunoSEQ Assay, a bias-controlled multiplex PCR. The authors processed their data as follows. Within the assay, amplification of reference gene primers was used to estimate how many nucleated cells each sample contained. To quantify the absolute abundance of each unique TCRbeta CDR3 rearrangement, sequence reads were collapsed and filtered. Productive Simpson clonality was computed per sample as the square root of Simpson's diversity index over productive rearrangements. Held by TCRdb, this immuneACCESS table contains in-frame sequences only and omits some clones. Under half of the omission traces to an unresolved V gene where checked; the cause of the rest is unknown. D and trimming were read from the DNA, whereas the V and J calls and clone size are those reported in that table. A total of 80,000 to 95,000 clones appear in this sample, around 84% of them only once. The ten most abundant clones make up 22% of the sample.

Each collaborating institution followed its own protocols to collect whole blood in K2EDTA tubes. For TCRbeta analysis, collaborators shipped samples as frozen whole blood, isolated PBMCs, or DNA extracted from either of those sample types. Study-wide findings and limitations: Clinical and demographic metadata were provided uncurated, with the amount varying by source and participant.

Compared with germline, V lacks 4 bases and J lacks 7 bases; bases without a gene match: 12. The CDR3 runs 15 amino acids, cysteine and phenylalanine included. The read is trimmed to its CDR3 DNA, 45 bases read in frame from base 1. CDR1 and CDR2, per the germline V gene (reference sequence), are LGHDT and YNNKEL. The sequence was obtained from a woman older than 75 in a cohort sampled during active or convalescent COVID-19. This receptor chain uses TRBV3-1 (or the pseudogene TRBV3-2) and TRBJ2-5; 7 nucleotides in the junction match TRBD2. Material: peripheral blood. The CDR3 region: CASSPPAAGVGTQYF. The DNA sequence is given as TGTGCCAGCAGCCCCCCTGCCGCGGGAGTAGGGACCCAGTACTTC.